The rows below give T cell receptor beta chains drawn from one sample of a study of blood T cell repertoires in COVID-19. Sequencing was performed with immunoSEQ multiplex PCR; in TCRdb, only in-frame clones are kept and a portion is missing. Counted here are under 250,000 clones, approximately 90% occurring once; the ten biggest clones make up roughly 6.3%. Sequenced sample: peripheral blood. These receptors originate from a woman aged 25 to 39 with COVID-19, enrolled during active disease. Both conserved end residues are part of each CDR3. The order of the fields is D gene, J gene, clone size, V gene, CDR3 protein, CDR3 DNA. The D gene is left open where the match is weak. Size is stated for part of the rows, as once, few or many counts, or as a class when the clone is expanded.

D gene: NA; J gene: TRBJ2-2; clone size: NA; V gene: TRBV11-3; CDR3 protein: CASSARQAGELFF; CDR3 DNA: TGTGCCAGCAGCGCTCGACAAGCCGGGGAGCTGTTTTTT
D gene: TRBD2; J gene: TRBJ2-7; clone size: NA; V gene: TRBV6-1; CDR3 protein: CASSEGDYRYEQYF; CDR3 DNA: TGTGCCAGCAGTGAGGGGGACTACAGATACGAGCAGTACTTC
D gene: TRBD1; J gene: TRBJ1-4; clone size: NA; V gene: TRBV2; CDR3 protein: CASTGQPNEKLFF; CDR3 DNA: TGTGCCAGCACGGGACAGCCAAATGAAAAACTGTTTTTT
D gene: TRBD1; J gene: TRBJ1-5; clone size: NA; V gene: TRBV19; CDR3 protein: CASSRDRGFQPQHF; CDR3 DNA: TGTGCCAGTAGTCGAGACAGGGGGTTCCAGCCCCAGCATTTT
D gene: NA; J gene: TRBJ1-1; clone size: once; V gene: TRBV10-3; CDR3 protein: CAISDTGAPEAFF; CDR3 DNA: TGTGCCATCAGTGATACTGGGGCTCCTGAAGCTTTCTTT
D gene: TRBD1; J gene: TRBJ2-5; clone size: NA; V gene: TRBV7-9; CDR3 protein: CASSSRGPETQYF; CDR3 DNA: TGTGCCAGCAGCTCCAGGGGGCCAGAGACCCAGTACTTC
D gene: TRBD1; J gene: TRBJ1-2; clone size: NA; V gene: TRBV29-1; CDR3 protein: CSVADRVEGYTF; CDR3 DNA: TGCAGCGTTGCGGACAGGGTGGAGGGCTACACCTTC
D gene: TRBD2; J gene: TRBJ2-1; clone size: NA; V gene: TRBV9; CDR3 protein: CASSVSGGGYYNEQFF; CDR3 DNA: TGTGCCAGCAGCGTTTCTGGCGGGGGGTACTACAATGAGCAGTTCTTC
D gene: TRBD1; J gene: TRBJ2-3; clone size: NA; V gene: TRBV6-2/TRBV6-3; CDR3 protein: CASSYSTLGQGEFDTQYF; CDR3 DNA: TGTGCCAGCAGTTACTCGACCTTAGGACAGGGGGAATTCGATACGCAGTATTTT
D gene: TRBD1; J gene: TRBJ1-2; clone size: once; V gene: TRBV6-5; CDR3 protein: CASSYGAGGRGYTF; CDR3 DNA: TGTGCCAGCAGTTACGGAGCAGGGGGCCGTGGCTACACCTTC
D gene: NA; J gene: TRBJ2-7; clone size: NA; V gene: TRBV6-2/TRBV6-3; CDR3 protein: CASSYQGTYEQYF; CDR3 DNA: TGTGCCAGCAGTTATCAGGGGACCTACGAGCAGTACTTC
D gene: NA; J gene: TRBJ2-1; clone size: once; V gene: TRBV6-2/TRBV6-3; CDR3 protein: CASSRQGRGLNEQFF; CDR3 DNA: TGTGCCAGCAGCAGACAGGGTCGGGGGCTTAATGAGCAGTTCTTC
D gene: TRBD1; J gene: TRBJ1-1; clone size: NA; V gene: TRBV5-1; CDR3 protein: CASSLGGTGGFAEAFF; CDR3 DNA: TGCGCCAGCAGCTTGGGTGGGACAGGGGGCTTTGCTGAAGCTTTCTTT
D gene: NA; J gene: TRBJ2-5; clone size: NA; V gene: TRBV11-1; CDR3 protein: CASSLEARQETQYF; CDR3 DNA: TGTGCCAGCAGCTTAGAGGCTAGACAAGAGACCCAGTACTTC
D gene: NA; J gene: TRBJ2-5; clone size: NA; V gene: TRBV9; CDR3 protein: CASSVAGQETQYF; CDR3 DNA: TGTGCCAGCAGCGTAGCGGGTCAAGAGACCCAGTACTTC
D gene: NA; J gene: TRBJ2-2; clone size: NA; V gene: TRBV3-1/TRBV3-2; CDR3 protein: CASSDFPPGYTGELFF; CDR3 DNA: TGTGCCAGCAGCGACTTTCCCCCAGGGTACACCGGGGAGCTGTTTTTT
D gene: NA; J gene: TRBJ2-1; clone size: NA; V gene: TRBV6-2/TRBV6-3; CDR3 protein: CASSYLADSYNEQFF; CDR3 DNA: TGTGCCAGCAGTTACTTAGCGGACTCCTACAATGAGCAGTTCTTC
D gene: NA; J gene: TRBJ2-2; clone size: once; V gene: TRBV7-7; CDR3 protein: CASSPRAGLPNTGELFF; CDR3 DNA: TGTGCTAGCAGCCCCCGAGCGGGCCTGCCGAACACCGGGGAGCTGTTTTTT
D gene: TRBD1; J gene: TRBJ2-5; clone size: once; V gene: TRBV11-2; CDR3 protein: CASSFTGTGGGNQYF; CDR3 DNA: TGTGCCAGCAGCTTCACCGGGACAGGGGGAGGGAACCAGTACTTC
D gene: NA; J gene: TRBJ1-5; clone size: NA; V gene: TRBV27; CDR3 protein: CASTSGRGHQPQHF; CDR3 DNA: TGTGCCAGCACTTCCGGGCGGGGGCATCAGCCCCAGCATTTT
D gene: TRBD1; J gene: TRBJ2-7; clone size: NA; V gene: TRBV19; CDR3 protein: CASSPGQGNEQYF; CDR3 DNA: TGTGCCAGTAGCCCGGGACAGGGTAACGAGCAGTACTTC
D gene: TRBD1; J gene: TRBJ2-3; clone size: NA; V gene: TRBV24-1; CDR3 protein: CATSEAGTGVDTQYF; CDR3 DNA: TGTGCCACCAGTGAGGCCGGGACAGGGGTGGATACGCAGTATTTT
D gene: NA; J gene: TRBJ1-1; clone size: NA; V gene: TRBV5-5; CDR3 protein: CASSSAGVAFF; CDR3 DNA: TGTGCCAGCAGCAGTGCAGGGGTAGCTTTCTTT
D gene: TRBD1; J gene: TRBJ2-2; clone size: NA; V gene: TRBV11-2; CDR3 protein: CASSARGTVNTGELFF; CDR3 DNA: TGTGCCAGCAGCGCAAGAGGGACAGTGAACACCGGGGAGCTGTTTTTT
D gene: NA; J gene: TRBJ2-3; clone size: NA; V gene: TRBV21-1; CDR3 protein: CASSNHLAGATDTQYF; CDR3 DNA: TGTGCCAGCAGCAATCACCTAGCGGGAGCCACAGATACGCAGTATTTT
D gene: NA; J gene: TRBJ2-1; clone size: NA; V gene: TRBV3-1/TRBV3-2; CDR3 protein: CASSQAPSPEQFF; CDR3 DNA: TGTGCCAGCAGCCAAGCCCCTAGCCCGGAGCAGTTCTTC
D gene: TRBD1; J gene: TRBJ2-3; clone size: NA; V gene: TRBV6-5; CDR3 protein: CASSYRQGRPDTQYF; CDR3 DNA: TGTGCCAGCAGTTACCGACAGGGTCGGCCAGATACGCAGTATTTT
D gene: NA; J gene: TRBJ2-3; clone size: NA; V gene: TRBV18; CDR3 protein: CASSRSLTMADTQYF; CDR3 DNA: TGTGCCAGCTCACGGTCCCTCACTATGGCAGATACGCAGTATTTT
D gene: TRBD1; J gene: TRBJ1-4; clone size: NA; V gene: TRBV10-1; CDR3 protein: CASSESQGANEKLFF; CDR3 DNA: TGCGCCAGCAGTGAGTCCCAGGGGGCGAACGAAAAACTGTTTTTT
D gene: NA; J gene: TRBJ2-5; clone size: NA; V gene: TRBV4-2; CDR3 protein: CASSQDTDTETQYF; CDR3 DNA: TGTGCCAGCAGCCAAGATACGGACACAGAGACCCAGTACTTC
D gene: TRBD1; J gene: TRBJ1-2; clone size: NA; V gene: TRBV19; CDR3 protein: CASIPGQGREYGYTF; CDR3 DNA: TGTGCCAGTATCCCGGGACAGGGGAGAGAGTATGGCTACACCTTC
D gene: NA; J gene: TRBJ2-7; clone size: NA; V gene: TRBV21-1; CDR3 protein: CASSNPARGLPTHDFYEQYF; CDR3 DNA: TGTGCCAGCAGCAATCCGGCCAGGGGGCTCCCTACCCATGATTTCTACGAGCAGTACTTC
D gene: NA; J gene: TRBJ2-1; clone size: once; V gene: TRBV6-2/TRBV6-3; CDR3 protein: CASSWLTENEQFF; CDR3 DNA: TGTGCCAGCAGTTGGTTGACTGAAAATGAGCAGTTCTTC
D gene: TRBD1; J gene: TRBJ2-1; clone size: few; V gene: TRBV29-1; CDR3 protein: CSGRTGAINEQFF; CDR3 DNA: TGCAGCGGCAGGACAGGGGCTATCAATGAGCAGTTCTTC
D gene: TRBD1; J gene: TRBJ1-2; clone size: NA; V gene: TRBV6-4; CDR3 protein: CASSGGQGATYGYTF; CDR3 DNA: TGTGCCAGCAGTGGGGGACAGGGGGCGACCTATGGCTACACCTTC
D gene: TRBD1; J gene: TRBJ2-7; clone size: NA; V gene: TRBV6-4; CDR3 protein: CASSNRDRVTPSYEQYF; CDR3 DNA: TGTGCCAGCAGTAACCGGGACAGGGTTACCCCTTCCTACGAGCAGTACTTC
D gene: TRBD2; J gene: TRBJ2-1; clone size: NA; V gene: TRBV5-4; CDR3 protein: CASSKRWTSGRVNEQFF; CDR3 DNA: TGTGCCAGCAGCAAACGGTGGACTAGCGGGAGGGTTAATGAGCAGTTCTTC
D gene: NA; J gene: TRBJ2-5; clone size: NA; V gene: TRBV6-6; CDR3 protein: CASSYSIVGDIAQYF; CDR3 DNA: TGTGCCAGCAGTTACTCGATTGTAGGGGACATCGCCCAGTACTTC
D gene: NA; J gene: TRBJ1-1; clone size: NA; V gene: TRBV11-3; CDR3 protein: CASSHGAGETTEAFF; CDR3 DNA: TGTGCCAGCAGCCATGGGGCAGGGGAGACTACGGAAGCTTTCTTT